This T cell receptor beta chain derives from a study of T cell responses to AZD1222 COVID-19 vaccine. Study-wide context: Second doses that came at about 4 or about 12 weeks were put together.

Germline lookup yields CDR1 MDHEN and CDR2 SYDVKM. Trimming took off 8 bases at V and 6 bases at J, with 14 bases between the two ends. The CDR3 has 13 amino acids. Sequencing used immunoSEQ multiplex PCR; TCRdb keeps in-frame clones, though not all of them. The data hold approximately 110,000 clones, with roughly 90% observed a single time. Study results and caveats: Epitopes outside B.1.351 and B.1.1.7 mutated regions reportedly drew nearly half of spike TCRs. The donors showed a predominance of white British ancestry and of females, with possible underestimation of clonal diversity.

A note on this clone: What it binds is not known.

This clonotype was sampled from an adult in good health. This sequence joins TRBV28 and TRBJ2-1; D is uncertain. The sample here was peripheral blood, taken on day 0 of AZD1222 vaccination. The CDR3 here is CASAQVVGNEQFF. CDR3 nucleotide sequence: TGTGCCAGCGCTCAGGTTGTGGGCAATGAGCAGTTCTTC.